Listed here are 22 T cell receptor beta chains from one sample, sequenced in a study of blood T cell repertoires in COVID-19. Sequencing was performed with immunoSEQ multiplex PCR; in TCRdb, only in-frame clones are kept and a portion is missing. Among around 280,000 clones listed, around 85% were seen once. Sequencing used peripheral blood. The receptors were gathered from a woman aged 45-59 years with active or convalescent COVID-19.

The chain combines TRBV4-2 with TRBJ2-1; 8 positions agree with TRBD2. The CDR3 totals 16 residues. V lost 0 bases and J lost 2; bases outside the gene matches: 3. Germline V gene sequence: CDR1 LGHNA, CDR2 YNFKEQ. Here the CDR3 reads CASSQDRGRTYNEQFF. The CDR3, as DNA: TGTGCCAGCAGCCAAGATCGCGGGAGGACCTACAATGAGCAGTTCTTC.

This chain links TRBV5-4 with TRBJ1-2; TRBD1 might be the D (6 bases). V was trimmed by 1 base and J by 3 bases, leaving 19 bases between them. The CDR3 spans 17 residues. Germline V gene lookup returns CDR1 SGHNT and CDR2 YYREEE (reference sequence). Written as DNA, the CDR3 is TGTGCCAGCAGCTTGCGGCAAAGCAGGGGTCGGGACTATGGCTACACCTTC. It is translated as CASSLRQSRGRDYGYTF.

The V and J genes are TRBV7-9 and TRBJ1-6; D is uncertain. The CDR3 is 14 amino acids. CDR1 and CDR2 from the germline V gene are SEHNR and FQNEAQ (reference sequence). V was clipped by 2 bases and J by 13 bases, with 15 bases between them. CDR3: CASSLNFVLEPLHF. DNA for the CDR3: TGTGCCAGCAGCTTAAATTTCGTGCTAGAGCCCCTCCACTTT.

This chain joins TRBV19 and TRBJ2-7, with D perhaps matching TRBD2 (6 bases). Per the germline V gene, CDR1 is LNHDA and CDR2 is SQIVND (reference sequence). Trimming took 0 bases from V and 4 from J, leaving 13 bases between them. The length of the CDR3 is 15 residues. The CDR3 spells CASSIDGGINYEQYF. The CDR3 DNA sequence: TGTGCCAGTAGTATAGACGGCGGGATTAATTACGAGCAGTACTTC.

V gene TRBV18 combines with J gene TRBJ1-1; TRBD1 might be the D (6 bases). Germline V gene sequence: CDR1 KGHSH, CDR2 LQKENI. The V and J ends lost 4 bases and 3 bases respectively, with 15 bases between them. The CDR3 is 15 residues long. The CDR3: CASSLQQGLDTEAFF. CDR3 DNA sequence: TGTGCCAGCTCACTACAACAGGGTTTGGACACTGAAGCTTTCTTT.

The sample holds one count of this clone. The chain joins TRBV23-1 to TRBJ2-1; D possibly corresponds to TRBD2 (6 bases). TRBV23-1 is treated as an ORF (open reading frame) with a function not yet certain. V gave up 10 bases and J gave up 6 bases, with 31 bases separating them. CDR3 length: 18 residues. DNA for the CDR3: TGCGCCACTAACTTTGGGGACTCCGTACGCACACACGGCAATGAGCAGTTCTTC. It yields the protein CATNFGDSVRTHGNEQFF.

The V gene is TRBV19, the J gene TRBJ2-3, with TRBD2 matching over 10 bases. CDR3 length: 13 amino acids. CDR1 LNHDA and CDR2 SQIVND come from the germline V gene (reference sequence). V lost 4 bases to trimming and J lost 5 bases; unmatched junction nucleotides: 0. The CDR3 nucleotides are TGTGCCAGTAGTAAGCGGGAGGGAGATACGCAGTATTTT. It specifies CASSKREGDTQYF.

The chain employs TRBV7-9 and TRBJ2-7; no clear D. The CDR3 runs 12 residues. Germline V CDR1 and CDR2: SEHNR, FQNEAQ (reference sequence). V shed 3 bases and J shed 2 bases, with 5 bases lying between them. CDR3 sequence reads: CASSLSPYEQYF. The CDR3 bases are TGTGCCAGCAGCTTGAGCCCCTACGAGCAGTACTTC. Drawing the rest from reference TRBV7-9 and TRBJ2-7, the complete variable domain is DTGVSQNPRHKITKRGQNVTFRCDPISEHNRLYWYRQTLGQGPEFLTYFQNEAQLEKSRLLSDRFSAERPKGSFSTLEIQRTEQGDSAMYLCASSLSPYEQYFGPGTRLTVT.

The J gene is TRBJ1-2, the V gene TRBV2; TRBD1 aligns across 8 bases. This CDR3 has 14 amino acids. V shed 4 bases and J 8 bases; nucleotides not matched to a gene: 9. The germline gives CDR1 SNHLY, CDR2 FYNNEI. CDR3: CASSGDRRAGGYTF. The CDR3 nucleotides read TGTGCCAGCAGTGGGGACAGGAGAGCAGGAGGCTACACCTTC.

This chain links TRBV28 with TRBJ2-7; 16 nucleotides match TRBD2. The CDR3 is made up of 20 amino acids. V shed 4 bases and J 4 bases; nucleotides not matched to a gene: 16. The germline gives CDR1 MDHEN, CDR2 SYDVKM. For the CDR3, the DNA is TGTGCCAGCAGTTCGCCCTTCGGGACTAGCGGGAGGGCGCCACATTACGAGCAGTACTTC. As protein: CASSSPFGTSGRAPHYEQYF.

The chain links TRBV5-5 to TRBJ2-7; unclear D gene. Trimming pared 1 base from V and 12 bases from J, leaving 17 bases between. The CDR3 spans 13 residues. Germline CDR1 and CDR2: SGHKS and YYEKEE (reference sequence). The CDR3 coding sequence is TGTGCCAGCAGCTTGTATCAGAACTACGCCGGGTACTTC. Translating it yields CASSLYQNYAGYF.

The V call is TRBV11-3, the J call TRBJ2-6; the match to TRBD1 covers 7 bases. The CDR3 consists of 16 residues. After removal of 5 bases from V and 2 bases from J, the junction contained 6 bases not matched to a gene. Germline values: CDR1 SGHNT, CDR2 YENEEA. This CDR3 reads CASSQGTDPGANVLTF. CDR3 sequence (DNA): TGTGCCAGCAGCCAAGGGACAGACCCTGGGGCCAACGTCCTGACTTTC.

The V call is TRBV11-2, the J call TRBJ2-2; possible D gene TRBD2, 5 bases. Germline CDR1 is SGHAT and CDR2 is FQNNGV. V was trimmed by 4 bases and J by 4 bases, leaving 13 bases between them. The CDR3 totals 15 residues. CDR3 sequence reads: CASSYYGLRTGELFF. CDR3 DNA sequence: TGTGCCAGCAGCTACTACGGACTGCGCACCGGGGAGCTGTTTTTT.

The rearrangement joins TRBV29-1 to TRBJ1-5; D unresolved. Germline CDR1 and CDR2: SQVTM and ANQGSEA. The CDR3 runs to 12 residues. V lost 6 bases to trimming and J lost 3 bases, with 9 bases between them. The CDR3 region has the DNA TGCAGCGTCGCTGCAGACAATCAGCCCCAGCATTTT. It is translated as CSVAADNQPQHF.

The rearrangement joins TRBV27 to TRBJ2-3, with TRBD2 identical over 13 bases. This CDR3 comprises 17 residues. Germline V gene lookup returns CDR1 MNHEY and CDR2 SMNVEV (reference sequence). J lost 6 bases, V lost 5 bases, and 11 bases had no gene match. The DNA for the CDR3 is TGTGCCAGCAGTCCCTGGACTAGCGGGAGCGGAGGCGATACGCAGTATTTT. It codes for CASSPWTSGSGGDTQYF.

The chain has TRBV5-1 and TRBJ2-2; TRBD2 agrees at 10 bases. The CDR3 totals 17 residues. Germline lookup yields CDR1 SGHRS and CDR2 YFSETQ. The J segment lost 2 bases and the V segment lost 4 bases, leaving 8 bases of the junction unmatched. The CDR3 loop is CASSTWLAGVNTGELFF. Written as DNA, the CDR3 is TGCGCCAGCAGCACCTGGCTAGCGGGAGTCAACACCGGGGAGCTGTTTTTT.

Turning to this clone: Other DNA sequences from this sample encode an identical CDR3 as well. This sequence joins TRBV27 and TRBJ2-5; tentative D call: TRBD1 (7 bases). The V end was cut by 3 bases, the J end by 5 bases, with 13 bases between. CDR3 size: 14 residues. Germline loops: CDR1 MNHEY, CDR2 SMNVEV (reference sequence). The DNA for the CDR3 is TGTGCCAGCAGTTTCGGAGGGGGCGGGGAGACCCAGTACTTC. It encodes CASSFGGGGETQYF.

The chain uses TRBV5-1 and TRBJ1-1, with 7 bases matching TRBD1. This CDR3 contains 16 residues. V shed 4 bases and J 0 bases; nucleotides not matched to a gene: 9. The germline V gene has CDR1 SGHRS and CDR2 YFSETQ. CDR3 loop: CASSPSTGPVNTEAFF. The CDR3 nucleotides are TGCGCCAGCAGCCCTTCGACAGGGCCCGTGAACACTGAAGCTTTCTTT.

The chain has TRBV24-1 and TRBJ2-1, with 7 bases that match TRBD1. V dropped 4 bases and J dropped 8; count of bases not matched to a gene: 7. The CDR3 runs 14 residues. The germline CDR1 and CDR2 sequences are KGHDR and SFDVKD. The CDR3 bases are TGTGCCACCAGTGACCTTAGACAGGGCCATGAGCAGTTCTTC. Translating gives CATSDLRQGHEQFF.

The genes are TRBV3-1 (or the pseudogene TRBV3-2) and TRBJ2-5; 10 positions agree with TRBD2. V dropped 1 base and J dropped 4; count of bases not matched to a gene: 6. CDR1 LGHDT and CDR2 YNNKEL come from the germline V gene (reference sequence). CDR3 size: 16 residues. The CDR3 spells CASSQGASGSRETQYF. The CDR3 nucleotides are TGTGCCAGCAGCCAAGGGGCTAGCGGGAGCCGAGAGACCCAGTACTTC.

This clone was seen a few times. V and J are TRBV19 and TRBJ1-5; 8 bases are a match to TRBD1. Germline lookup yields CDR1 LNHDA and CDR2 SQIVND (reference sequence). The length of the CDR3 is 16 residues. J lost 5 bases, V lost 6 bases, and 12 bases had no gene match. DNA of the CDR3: TGTGCCAGTAGCCAGGGGGCAGCGAGGCGGGATCAGCCCCAGCATTTT. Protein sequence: CASSQGAARRDQPQHF. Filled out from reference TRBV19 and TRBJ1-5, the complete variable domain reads DGGITQSPKYLFRKEGQNVTLSCEQNLNHDAMYWYRQDPGQGLRLIYYSQIVNDFQKGDIAEGYSVSREKKESFPLTVTSAQKNPTAFYLCASSQGAARRDQPQHFGDGTRLSIL.

The CDR3 loop is CASSSQQGFIYNEQFF. CDR3 DNA sequence: TGTGCCAGCTCATCGCAACAGGGGTTTATCTACAATGAGCAGTTCTTC. This rearrangement joins TRBV18 to TRBJ2-1; 7 nucleotides line up with TRBD1. The CDR3 has 16 residues. The ends lost 5 bases at V and 3 bases at J; junction bases unmatched: 10. Germline loops: CDR1 KGHSH, CDR2 LQKENI.